Following are 18 T cell receptor beta chains from one sample sequenced in a study of CD8+CD57+ T cells in acquired aplastic anemia. Both TCR beta VDJ combination and CDR3 sequence profiling were carried out. Genomic DNA was the template for this profiling. TCRdb called the reads again in MiXCR, with one record for every CDR3 protein. Of roughly 300,000 distinct CDR3 sequences listed, around 60% are singletons. The sequenced sample was sorted CD4+, CD8+, or CD8+CD57+ T cells (not recorded which) from PBMCs. These receptors all come from a human donor with severe aplastic anemia or a healthy control (not recorded which).

There are a few counts of this clonotype. For the CDR3, the DNA is TGCAGCGTTGGGGGAAGCCGGGGGCAGTACTTC. This codes for CSVGGSRGQYF. This sequence joins TRBV29-1 and TRBJ2-7; the D gene is possibly TRBD2 (5 bases). The germline gives CDR1 SQVTM, CDR2 ANQGSEA. The CDR3 runs to 11 residues. The ends were cut back, 4 bases at V and 9 bases at J, with 13 bases in the middle.

This clonotype occurred many times. The DNA of the CDR3 is TGTGCCAGTAGTAGGTCCTGGGGACGGGCCAACGTCCTGACTTTC. Protein product: CASSRSWGRANVLTF. The chain recombines TRBV19 with TRBJ2-6, with D possibly being TRBD1 or TRBD2 (5 bases each). CDR3 size: 15 residues. Trimming removed 4 bases from V and 5 bases from J, with 12 bases in between. Germline CDR1 LNHDA, CDR2 SQIVND (reference sequence).

In this sample, this clonotype turned up a few times. The CDR3: CAPNRGRGDEQFF. The CDR3 DNA is TGTGCCCCGAACAGGGGACGGGGAGATGAGCAGTTCTTC. The chain is built from TRBV2 and TRBJ2-1; 7 nucleotides align to TRBD1. Trimming at V came to 11 bases and at J to 8 bases, leaving 12 bases not matched to a gene. The germline V gene encodes CDR1 SNHLY and CDR2 FYNNEI. There are 13 residues in the CDR3.

In this sample, this clonotype turned up many times. The gene calls are TRBV9 and TRBJ2-1, with D unresolved. The CDR3 covers 13 residues. In germline, CDR1 is SGDLS, CDR2 YYNGEE. Trimming removed 1 base from V and 6 bases from J, with 8 bases in between. The CDR3 is CASSVTTANEQFF. The CDR3 bases are TGTGCCAGCAGCGTAACCACGGCCAATGAGCAGTTCTTC.

The genes are TRBV7-8 and TRBJ2-5; 7 nucleotides match TRBD2. The end of the DNA aligns better with TRBJ2-1, so the J call may be wrong. The germline V gene has CDR1 SGHVS and CDR2 FQNEAQ. The CDR3 loop spans 14 amino acids. The CDR3 spells CASKRDYSYNEQFF. The CDR3 coding sequence is TGTGCCAGCAAACGGGACTACTCCTACAATGAGCAGTTCTTC.

This chain uses TRBV2 with TRBJ2-5; D remains unclear. Germline CDR1 and CDR2: SNHLY and FYNNEI. The CDR3 consists of 13 residues. The germline V and J ends were trimmed by 3 bases and 2 bases, with 7 bases remaining between them. The CDR3 region is CASSDVKQETQYF. The CDR3, as DNA: TGTGCCAGCAGTGATGTAAAACAAGAGACCCAGTACTTC.

This clonotype has a handful of counts. The chain employs TRBV2 and TRBJ1-6, with 10 bases matching TRBD1. The CDR3 is 13 amino acids. Germline lookup yields CDR1 SNHLY and CDR2 FYNNEI. The V and J ends lost 6 bases and 10 bases, in that order; junction bases with no gene match: 3. The CDR3 here is CASRGDRGSPLHF. The DNA for the CDR3 is TGTGCCAGCAGGGGGGACAGGGGATCACCCCTCCACTTT.

This chain links TRBV5-1 with TRBJ2-1; maybe TRBD1 (5 bases). The J call is in doubt because the DNA end fits TRBJ1-2 better. The CDR3 has 13 residues. Per the germline V gene, CDR1 is SGHRS and CDR2 is YFSETQ. The CDR3 DNA is TGCGCCAGCAGCTTGGAACAGGTCAATGGCTACACCTTC. As protein: CASSLEQVNGYTF.

CDR3 residues: CASSFGTGVGEQYF. The DNA of the CDR3 is TGTGCCAGCAGCTTCGGGACAGGTGTGGGGGAGCAGTACTTC. This chain connects TRBV11-2 to TRBJ2-7, with 8 bases that match TRBD1. Germline CDR1 reads SGHAT; CDR2 reads FQNNGV. The CDR3 length is 14 residues. V gave up 3 bases and J gave up 7 bases; unmatched junction bases: 8.

This rearrangement joins TRBV7-9 to TRBJ2-2, with TRBD1 matching 7 bases. Germline V gives CDR1 SEHNR, CDR2 FQNEAQ (reference sequence). This CDR3 is 15 amino acids long. V was pared by 6 bases and J by 5 bases, with 9 bases of the junction left unmatched. CDR3 nucleotide sequence: TGTGCCAGCAGGTCAGGGGACAGTAATACCGGGGAGCTGTTTTTT. Protein: CASRSGDSNTGELFF.

The V gene is TRBV7-8, the J gene TRBJ1-4; D ambiguous. Germline CDR1 is SGHVS and CDR2 is FQNEAQ. This CDR3 has 17 residues. Trimming removed 0 bases from V and 6 bases from J, with 17 bases in between. Here the CDR3 DNA reads TGTGCCAGCAGCTTAGCCCGTGTATATCAACCTGATGAAAAACTGTTTTTT. It encodes CASSLARVYQPDEKLFF.

This clonotype showed up just once. The rearrangement joins TRBV9 to TRBJ2-5, with D hard to call. Trimming pared 0 bases from V and 5 bases from J, leaving 11 bases between. Germline V CDR1 and CDR2: SGDLS, YYNGEE. There are 14 residues in the CDR3. This chain's CDR3 is CASSVVGLRETQYF. CDR3 in DNA: TGTGCCAGCAGCGTAGTGGGCCTTAGGGAGACCCAGTACTTC.

Many counts were recorded for this clonotype. The DNA of the CDR3 is TGCAGTGCTAGTCCAGGGGTGGGCAATTCACCCCTCCACTTT. Residues: CSASPGVGNSPLHF. The chain carries TRBV20-1 and TRBJ1-6, with D possibly TRBD1 on 6 matching bases. The CDR3 length is 14 residues. Per germline, CDR1 DFQATT and CDR2 SNEGSKA (reference sequence). V lost 3 bases and J 7 bases, leaving 13 bases between the germline ends.

The CDR3 loop reads CSARVAGNTDTQYF. The CDR3 DNA sequence: TGCAGTGCTAGAGTTGCGGGGAACACAGATACGCAGTATTTT. J is TRBJ2-3 and V is TRBV20-1; weak D call: TRBD2 (6 bases). The V end lost 1 base, the J end lost 2 bases, and 10 bases lay between the germline ends. The CDR3 loop spans 14 amino acids. Germline CDR1 reads DFQATT; CDR2 reads SNEGSKA (reference sequence).

This clonotype was seen many times. The chain combines TRBV5-1 with TRBJ2-2; 11 nucleotides align to TRBD2. Germline CDR1 SGHRS, CDR2 YFSETQ. This CDR3 spans 16 amino acids. Trimming cost V 0 bases and J 6 bases; bases outside gene matches: 4. The CDR3 protein is CASSLATSGGAGELFF. The CDR3 region has the DNA TGCGCCAGCAGCTTGGCCACTAGCGGGGGCGCCGGGGAGCTGTTTTTT.

In DNA, the CDR3 is TGTGCCACCAGTGATTTGTCAACCTCGCCCCAGCATTTT. Its protein is CATSDLSTSPQHF. V gene TRBV24-1 combines with J gene TRBJ1-5; D remains unclear. The CDR3 runs to 13 residues. V was cut by 0 bases and J by 9 bases, with 8 bases left in between. Germline CDR1 reads KGHDR; CDR2 reads SFDVKD.

This clonotype has a single count. The V and J genes are TRBV20-1 and TRBJ1-1, with D tentatively TRBD1 (6 bases). The CDR3 extends over 13 amino acids. Germline-derived CDR1 and CDR2 are DFQATT and SNEGSKA (reference sequence). CDR3 DNA: TGCAGCGCGACTAAAGGGGGTGGGACTGAAGCTTTCTTT. Translated: CSATKGGGTEAFF.

V gene TRBV7-9 combines with J gene TRBJ1-2; perhaps TRBD1 as D (5 bases). This CDR3 contains 14 residues. Germline loops: CDR1 SEHNR, CDR2 FQNEAQ (reference sequence). Trimming removed 5 bases at V and 5 bases at J, with 15 bases between. The CDR3 coding sequence is TGTGCCAGCAGCAAGGTCAGGGTAGGGTATGGCTACACCTTC. Protein sequence: CASSKVRVGYGYTF.